A single sample gave rise to the 16 T cell receptor beta chains below, sequenced in a study of T cell changes during pregnancy in multiple sclerosis. The protocol was immunoSEQ multiplex PCR, while the TCRdb copy is restricted to in-frame clones and leaves out a portion. The table includes around 100,000 clones, around 90% detected once. Sample: peripheral blood, taken in the third trimester of pregnancy. Source of these receptors: a female donor with multiple sclerosis, enrolled in a pregnancy study.

This clone was detected only once. The chain has TRBV6-5 and TRBJ1-5, with 9 positions matching TRBD1. Trimming took 2 bases from V and 6 from J; bases not matched to a gene: 5. Germline V gene sequence: CDR1 MNHEY, CDR2 SVGAGI. The CDR3 consists of 15 residues. CDR3 coding DNA: TGTGCCAGCAGTTACCGGGACAGGGAACGTCAGCCCCAGCATTTT. It codes for CASSYRDRERQPQHF.

V usage is TRBV7-9 and J usage is TRBJ1-6, with 7 positions matching TRBD1. V trimming: 6 bases; J trimming: 8 bases; junction bases outside the gene matches: 7. This CDR3 is built from 14 residues. CDR1 and CDR2 (germline): SEHNR, FQNEAQ (reference sequence). CDR3 region: CASRSGGMDSPLHF. DNA of the CDR3: TGTGCCAGCAGGTCAGGGGGAATGGATTCACCCCTCCACTTT.

This clone was seen a few times. The rearrangement joins TRBV5-5 to TRBJ1-1; no clear D. V lost 3 bases to trimming and J lost 1 base, with 7 bases between them. This CDR3 contains 13 residues. Germline CDR1 is SGHKS and CDR2 is YYEKEE (reference sequence). CDR3 coding DNA: TGTGCCAGCAGCTCCGAGTCGAACACTGAAGCTTTCTTT. Protein: CASSSESNTEAFF.

This chain connects TRBV6-1 to TRBJ2-7, with 7 bases lining up with TRBD1. V shed 5 bases, J shed 0 bases, and the junction held 4 bases outside the gene matches. This CDR3 contains 14 residues. Germline V gene sequence: CDR1 MNHNS, CDR2 SASEGT. CDR3 DNA sequence: TGTGCCAGCAGTACAGGGGAAGGCTCCTACGAGCAGTACTTC. Its protein product is CASSTGEGSYEQYF.

V usage is TRBV7-9 and J usage is TRBJ1-4; D perhaps matches TRBD1 (6 bases). There are 15 residues in the CDR3. Germline V gene lookup returns CDR1 SEHNR and CDR2 FQNEAQ (reference sequence). Trimming pared 0 bases from V and 7 bases from J, leaving 12 bases between. In DNA form, the CDR3 reads TGTGCCAGCAGCTTAGCGAGCGGGGGGCCTGAAAAACTGTTTTTT. Protein: CASSLASGGPEKLFF.

The V gene is TRBV19, the J gene TRBJ1-5, with 10 bases identical to TRBD1. The J segment lost 0 bases and the V segment lost 4 bases, leaving 3 bases of the junction unmatched. Germline-derived CDR1 and CDR2 are LNHDA and SQIVND (reference sequence). The CDR3 sequence is 16 residues long. The CDR3 DNA follows: TGTGCCAGTAGTACCCGACAGGGGGCTAGCAATCAGCCCCAGCATTTT. This sequence encodes CASSTRQGASNQPQHF.

This chain links TRBV30 with TRBJ2-3; 7 bases fit TRBD1. The CDR3 sequence is 15 residues long. The J segment lost 0 bases and the V segment lost 5 bases, leaving 8 bases of the junction unmatched. CDR1 GTSNPN and CDR2 SVGIG come from the germline V gene (reference sequence). The CDR3 sequence: CAWAGTAISTDTQYF. CDR3 sequence (DNA): TGTGCCTGGGCCGGGACAGCTATTAGCACAGATACGCAGTATTTT.

This rearrangement joins TRBV30 to TRBJ1-1; a possible D gene is TRBD1 (5 bases). Germline CDR1 and CDR2: GTSNPN and SVGIG (reference sequence). Trimming took 0 bases from V and 1 from J, leaving 12 bases between them. CDR3 length: 15 amino acids. In nucleotides, the CDR3 is TGTGCCTGGAGTGTACCTTGGAGGGGGAACACTGAAGCTTTCTTT. Protein product: CAWSVPWRGNTEAFF.

This sequence joins TRBV4-2 and TRBJ2-1, with 9 bases lining up with TRBD2. J was trimmed by 9 bases and V by 0 bases; bases with no gene match: 6. CDR3 length: 15 amino acids. Germline CDR1 reads LGHNA; CDR2 reads YNFKEQ. This CDR3 reads CASSQESGGLVEQFF. In DNA form, the CDR3 reads TGTGCCAGCAGCCAAGAAAGCGGGGGGTTGGTTGAGCAGTTCTTC.

The V gene is TRBV28, the J gene TRBJ1-5; 10 nucleotides line up with TRBD1. V was pared by 0 bases and J by 3 bases, with 5 bases of the junction left unmatched. Germline V gene lookup returns CDR1 MDHEN and CDR2 SYDVKM. The CDR3 runs 17 residues. The chain's CDR3 is CASSLWRGTGDNQPQHF. In DNA, the CDR3 is TGTGCCAGCAGTTTATGGCGCGGGACAGGGGACAATCAGCCCCAGCATTTT.

V gene TRBV25-1 combines with J gene TRBJ2-2, with 8 bases aligning to TRBD2. V lost 6 bases, J lost 6 bases, and 9 bases stayed unmatched. This CDR3 is 15 amino acids long. The V gene's germline CDR1 is MGHDK and CDR2 SYGVNS. CDR3: CASSLGGGVAGELFF. As DNA, the CDR3 is TGTGCCAGCAGCCTCGGGGGGGGAGTGGCCGGGGAGCTGTTTTTT.

The chain joins TRBV28 to TRBJ1-1; D is unclear. This CDR3 contains 12 residues. Germline-derived CDR1 and CDR2 are MDHEN and SYDVKM. Trimming pared 8 bases from V and 11 bases from J, leaving 18 bases between. CDR3 bases: TGTGCCAGCTCCTACGGAGGGTTGTTCGCTTTCTTT. Translating it yields CASSYGGLFAFF.

This clone turned up a few times. This chain joins TRBV7-9 and TRBJ2-7; D may be TRBD1 (6 bases). Germline lookup yields CDR1 SEHNR and CDR2 FQNEAQ (reference sequence). The CDR3 extends over 15 amino acids. V gave up 6 bases and J gave up 5 bases, with 20 bases separating them. CDR3 protein: CASRPTHGQTHEQYF. The CDR3 DNA is TGTGCCAGCAGACCGACCCACGGACAGACCCACGAGCAGTACTTC.

The chain couples TRBV4-1 to TRBJ1-4; D is undetermined. The CDR3 runs 14 residues. Trimming left V 1 base short and J 3 bases short, with 6 bases between. Germline V gene sequence: CDR1 MGHRA, CDR2 YSYEKL. The CDR3 DNA reads as TGCGCCAGCAGCCAAGTAGCGTCTAATGAAAAACTGTTTTTT. Its translation: CASSQVASNEKLFF.

The rearrangement joins TRBV10-3 to TRBJ2-5; D ambiguous. V shed 2 bases and J shed 2 bases, with 15 bases lying between them. Germline assignment: CDR1 ENHRY and CDR2 SYGVKD. The CDR3 sequence is 16 residues long. The CDR3 here is CAISEDDKKVQETQYF. The CDR3 bases are TGTGCCATCAGTGAGGATGACAAGAAGGTGCAAGAGACCCAGTACTTC.

V is TRBV19 and J is TRBJ1-4, with TRBD1 matching over 8 bases. The J segment lost 7 bases and the V segment lost 5 bases, leaving 9 bases of the junction unmatched. The CDR3 is 15 residues long. Per the germline V gene, CDR1 is LNHDA and CDR2 is SQIVND (reference sequence). The CDR3 region has the DNA TGTGCCAGTAGTCTTCAACAGGGGGAGACTGAAAAACTGTTTTTT. Encoded protein: CASSLQQGETEKLFF.